The 10 T cell receptor beta chains given below trace back to one sample, sequenced in a study of T cells in Graves' hyperthyroidism and ophthalmopathy. Amplified regions were TCR beta CDR3 sequences from RNA transcripts. RT-PCR in the first round (using the HTBI primer set) targeted the TCR CDR3. MiXCR was run by TCRdb on the multiplex PCR reads, yielding one entry per CDR3 protein. Of about 290,000 distinct CDR3 sequences listed, around 15% are singletons. Specimen: blood. The receptors originated from a woman aged 40 to 55 with Graves' hyperthyroidism.

J is TRBJ1-2 and V is TRBV28; possible D gene TRBD1, 6 bases. Trimming cost V 7 bases and J 8 bases, with 17 bases left between them. CDR3 size: 13 residues. Germline values: CDR1 MDHEN, CDR2 SYDVKM. The CDR3 coding sequence is TGTGCCAGCACATCCGGGACACGGCAGGGCTACACCTTC. Translating gives CASTSGTRQGYTF.

This clonotype was observed a few times. The genes are TRBV7-9 and TRBJ2-2, with 10 bases matching TRBD2. This CDR3 has 15 residues. Germline V gene data show CDR1 as SEHNR and CDR2 as FQNEAQ (reference sequence). V lost 8 bases and J lost 0; bases outside the gene matches: 3. CDR3 amino acids: CASAGLAANTGELFF. CDR3 DNA: TGTGCCAGCGCTGGACTAGCGGCGAACACCGGGGAGCTGTTTTTT.

As concerns this clonotype: This clone may be a read error of a much larger clone one base away. This chain uses TRBV7-9 with TRBJ2-1; TRBD2 matches at 9 bases. The V gene's germline CDR1 is SEHNR and CDR2 FQNEAQ (reference sequence). The CDR3 totals 16 residues. For the CDR3, the DNA is TGTGCCAGCAGGTTAGATGGTAGCGGGAGTATCAGTGAGCAGTTCTTC. It encodes CASRLDGSGSISEQFF.

This chain connects TRBV2 to TRBJ1-5, with 9 bases lining up with TRBD1. This CDR3 is 15 amino acids long. After removal of 6 bases from V and 5 bases from J, the junction contained 8 bases not matched to a gene. The germline CDR1 and CDR2 sequences are SNHLY and FYNNEI. The CDR3 here is CASRASGTGYQPQHF. CDR3 in DNA: TGTGCCAGCAGGGCTTCCGGGACAGGGTATCAGCCCCAGCATTTT.

This clonotype was counted ten times or more. The V call is TRBV12-3 or TRBV12-4, the J call TRBJ2-1; no definite D call. The CDR3 has 10 residues. V lost 6 bases and J 5 bases, leaving 2 bases between the germline ends. DNA of the CDR3: TGTGCCAGCAGCAACAATGAGCAGTTCTTC. Its protein is CASSNNEQFF.

This clonotype was seen at least ten times. The chain has TRBV6-5 and TRBJ2-5; D is unclear. The CDR3 consists of 14 residues. The germline V gene encodes CDR1 MNHEY and CDR2 SVGAGI. V gave up 0 bases and J gave up 3 bases, with 8 bases separating them. The CDR3 DNA is TGTGCCAGCAGTTACTCGCCTACTGAAGAGACCCAGTACTTC. Its protein is CASSYSPTEETQYF.

The chain uses TRBV29-1 and TRBJ2-7; the match to TRBD1 covers 10 bases. Losses at the gene ends were 7 bases for V and 2 bases for J; bases not matched to a gene: 8. The CDR3 loop spans 14 amino acids. Germline lookup yields CDR1 SQVTM and CDR2 ANQGSEA. The CDR3 DNA reads TGCAGCGCCGAGACCGGGACAGGGGCCTACGAGCAGTACTTC. It translates to CSAETGTGAYEQYF.

This clonotype was observed many times. V usage is TRBV6-6 and J usage is TRBJ1-1, with a tentative D call TRBD1 (6 bases). The CDR3 extends over 14 amino acids. Trimming cost V 2 bases and J 1 base, with 8 bases left between them. Germline CDR1 and CDR2: MNHNY and SVGAGI (reference sequence). CDR3 region: CASSYRGGNTEAFF. For the CDR3, the DNA is TGTGCCAGCAGTTACAGGGGGGGGAACACTGAAGCTTTCTTT.

This clonotype has a handful of counts. This chain joins TRBV24-1 and TRBJ2-1; TRBD1 matches 10 bases. V shed 4 bases, J shed 8 bases, and the junction held 4 bases outside the gene matches. CDR3 size: 14 residues. The germline V gene encodes CDR1 KGHDR and CDR2 SFDVKD. CDR3 bases: TGTGCCACCAGTGAAGGGACAGGGGCATATGAGCAGTTCTTC. Protein sequence: CATSEGTGAYEQFF.

This clonotype turned up a few times. CDR3 DNA: TGTGCCAGCAGCCAAGAATTAATCGGGACAGGGGATTTTGAGCAGTTCTTC. Translating it yields CASSQELIGTGDFEQFF. The chain combines TRBV3-1 with TRBJ2-1, with 10 nucleotides matching TRBD1. The CDR3 runs 17 residues. Germline CDR1 and CDR2: LGHDT and YNNKEL (reference sequence). The V gene end was trimmed by 0 bases and the J gene end by 9 bases; junction bases not matched to a gene: 11.